One T cell receptor beta chain is described in this entry. Its antigen remains unidentified. The sample comes from a study of radiotherapy plus CTLA-4 blockade in lung cancer. On the study more broadly: Among all patients, 15% to 20% showed objective responses, while approximately 30% had disease control.

General study findings and limits: Expansion of tumor-derived TCR clones was observed in blood after radiotherapy plus ipilimumab.

The CDR3 consists of 17 residues. Germline V gene data show CDR1 as MNHEY and CDR2 as SMNVEV (reference sequence). The V segment lost 6 bases and the J segment 0 bases; nucleotides outside the gene matches: 5. Profiling relied on immunoSEQ multiplex PCR, and the TCRdb table lists in-frame clones only, not all of them. The sample has approximately 85,000 clones, around 88% seen once. The rearrangement links TRBV27 to TRBJ2-1; 13 nucleotides match TRBD2. The receptor was derived from a human donor with non-small cell lung cancer who had a partial response to radiotherapy plus ipilimumab. The source material was peripheral blood, sampled from a patient treated with radiotherapy plus ipilimumab. The CDR3 here is CASRGLAGQSSYNEQFF. CDR3 in DNA: TGTGCCAGCAGGGGACTAGCGGGACAGAGCTCCTACAATGAGCAGTTCTTC.